The T cell receptor beta chain described here comes from a study of cytomegalovirus exposure and HLA in healthy donors (dated by TCRdb to 2016 to 2017). Background for the entire study: According to an earlier analysis of several hundred of the donors, about 170 million T cells yielded roughly 100 million unique TCR beta sequences and approximately 280 Gb of sequence data. Every discovery cohort repertoire had been produced on one sequencing platform. To decide whether each TCR beta V gene segment behaved as functional or pseudogenic, an earlier analysis of some 600 of the donors relied on high-throughput TCR beta sequencing. Several DR-DQ haplotypes were handled as single units for association and clustering, since linkage in the cohort was strong. In the later analysis, no new phenotypic data were used to find candidate immune exposures; instead, reliance was placed on TCR beta sequences and their occurrence across donors. Typing coverage varied by locus: roughly 620-630 donors for A, B, C, DRB1 and DQB1; roughly 510 for DQA1; some 610 for DPA1; approximately 490 for DPB1. To predict cytomegalovirus infection status, the study combined high-throughput TCR immunosequencing, statistical association of individual TCRs with disease status, and machine learning. About 300 gigabases of sequencing data and tens of millions of unique TCR sequences were included in an early release covering 550 to 800 HLA-typed donors. Donor age, sex, ethnicity and CMV serostatus were collected together with the repertoire data. The study was designed to test whether signatures of past pathogen exposure could be identified by cataloging public T cell receptors. A later genetic analysis took genome-wide SNP genotypes for about 65% of the 666 donors and used that subset as a discovery cohort. The study profiled the T cell repertoires of hundreds of subjects by immunosequencing and related them to cytomegalovirus serostatus. In addition to the first cohort of 650 to 800 subjects, a separate validation cohort of 100 to 150 different subjects was used. HLA typing included class I and class II loci at four-digit resolution. A later analysis re-examined previously published TCR beta repertoires from roughly 650 donors and added high-resolution HLA genotyping to investigate patterns of TCR occurrence. On average, roughly 250,000 unique TCR beta nucleotide sequences were sequenced per donor among 300 to 500 genotyped donors of the cohort, with roughly 18% of those sequences being non-productive. Of the roughly 430 genotyped donors, around 81% fell in the genetic ancestry cluster associated with self-reported Caucasian donors. Results the study describes overall, beyond this receptor: Because HLA typing was missing for some donors at each locus, association tests included only the typed subset. Immune exposure information for the cohort was limited to CMV serostatus. Because counts were too low, roughly 17 rarely observed V segments, including chromosome 9 orphons, were left out of the earlier analysis of 587 of the donors. In a later analysis, some 18,000 TCR beta sequences were associated with specific HLA alleles at a false discovery rate of 0.05. Compared with the approximately 600-donor mean, donors in an Asian-associated ancestry cluster had fewer N-insertions in productive TCRs, according to a later genetic analysis. Only TCR beta chains were sequenced in this cohort, and the absence of alpha or paired-chain data limited detectable features. In a later analysis, HLA-associated TCR beta chains showed more clonal expansion and lower generation probabilities than non-associated chains that were equally common. A total of 150 or so TCR beta chains were listed by the study as associated with cytomegalovirus. In both the original and validation cohorts, the classifier was reported to diagnose cytomegalovirus status with high specificity and sensitivity. An association between a missense DCLRE1C variant and V-gene and J-gene trimming of TCR beta chains was found in a later genetic analysis and replicated in an independent cohort. In vitro tests confirmed that three of the cytomegalovirus-associated TCR beta chains recognize cytomegalovirus antigens. A further reported finding was that TCR beta sequences accurately predicted the HLA-A and HLA-B alleles for most subjects in the first cohort. Assigning TCR associations to individual alleles was difficult when HLA alleles, especially DR and DQ, strongly co-occurred. Because the 87-base-pair reads could not distinguish some IMGT-functional V segments, including TRBV6-2 and TRBV6-3, those segments were excluded. Several of the top co-occurrence clusters appeared to be linked to parvovirus B19, influenza, CMV and Epstein-Barr virus, according to a later analysis. Most TCR sequences were seen in very few donors, while some public TCRs were found in many individuals. Linkage disequilibrium might explain the correlated functional status among segregating V segments, but an unknown experimental factor could not be excluded. An earlier analysis of 587 of the donors showed that most TCR beta V segments appeared in productive rearrangements either about 90% or about 30% of the time, which broadly matched IMGT annotations. A later analysis found that most CMV-associated TCR beta chains appeared HLA-restricted, with HLA associations seemingly driven largely by CMV exposure. A later analysis found that TCR association rates varied across HLA loci, with DRB1 alleles showing the most associated TCRs and HLA-C alleles the fewest. The authors suggested that the approach could potentially be extended to other disease states and immunological phenotypes. A cluster of highly shared sequence variants was judged likely to represent a technical artifact of the sequencing pipeline. Sequencing depth was assumed to be roughly uniform across donors in the presence/absence analyses, though that assumption may not hold.

With respect to this clone: Its antigen has not been determined.

According to the germline V gene, CDR1 reads SQVTM and CDR2 reads ANQGSEA. V trim: 1 base; J trim: 11 bases; unmatched bases: 3. The CDR3 runs 13 residues from the cysteine to the phenylalanine. The entry retains the CDR3 DNA only, 39 bases that are in frame from base 1. The cohort consisted of 650 to 700 healthy bone marrow donors. At the time of sampling, every cohort member was nominally healthy, though immune exposures that went unrecorded were likely present. The donor was CMV seronegative and was included in the group of 352 seronegative cohort members. A peripheral blood sample was collected from each donor, and TCR beta sequencing was performed on peripheral blood mononuclear cells. The Qiagen DNeasy Blood Extraction Kit was used to extract genomic DNA from the blood cell samples. The library was made by the immunoSEQ multiplex PCR assay. A mixture of 60 forward primers for TCR Vbeta segments and 13 reverse primers for TCR Jbeta segments was used in the multiplex PCR. Amplification of the CDR3 region of rearranged TCR beta genes was performed with a multiplex PCR assay on genomic DNA. The Illumina HiSeq System was used to sequence the amplified TCR beta libraries as 87-base-pair reads. The published analysis was carried out like this. In a later analysis, tens of millions of unique TCR beta chains were counted across the approximately 670 repertoires, and about 9.9 million of these chains were shared by at least two donors. A nearest-neighbor algorithm error-corrected the raw reads and collapsed the reads into unique sequences, merging closely related sequences to remove PCR and sequencing errors. To assign V, D and J gene segments, CDR3 sequences were aligned to IMGT reference sequences. For a sequence to be retained, a match of at least six nucleotides to both a V gene segment and a J gene segment was required. A rearrangement counted as productive if the CDR3 had no stop codons and remained in frame with V and J, and every other rearrangement counted as non-productive. CDR3 was defined by IMGT convention, running from the second conserved V-encoded cysteine to the conserved J-encoded phenylalanine. The earlier analysis of about 610 of the donors excluded any sequence lacking an unambiguous match to a single V gene segment. An earlier analysis of 500 to 700 of the donors classified V segments as functional when productive rearrangements were above 56.7% and as segregating when the standard deviation between donors was above 5%. To diagnose cytomegalovirus status from the catalog of TCR beta chain sequences, a statistical classification framework was built. In a later analysis, TCR nucleotide sequences were compared against IMGT/GENE-DB human TR gene sequences so that V and J genes could be assigned. In a later analysis, CDR3 sequences and most-parsimonious VDJ recombination scenarios were assigned using the TCRdist pipeline. In a later analysis, every TCR beta chain was defined by the combination of its CDR3 amino acid sequence and its V-gene family, and reads without a unique V-gene family were dropped. A later analysis removed 592 highly shared, low-generation-probability nucleotide sequences to deal with suspected cross-contamination and a sequencing artifact. In a later analysis, a clonal expansion index was calculated for each public chain from normalized within-repertoire ranks of inferred template counts. In a later analysis, generation probabilities were computed using a VDJ recombination model fitted to out-of-frame rearrangements, and the results were checked against IGoR. A later analysis scored TCR-TCR, TCR-HLA and TCR-CMV co-occurrence with hypergeometric tests, applying a repertoire-size bias correction to TCR pairs. False discovery rates were estimated in a later analysis by permuting HLA or CMV assignments 20 times. In a later analysis, co-occurring TCRs were grouped with DBSCAN, and TCRdist sequence similarity was added when clustering was performed within HLA-allele-positive subsets. Repertoires with fewer than 30,000 or more than 120,000 public chains, plus five repertoires with anomalous nucleotide sharing, were excluded from co-occurrence clustering. What TCRdb holds here is the immuneACCESS table cut down to in-frame rearrangements. Part of the clones is not present; checked against another copy, under half of the missing clones reflect an unresolved V gene, and the others are unexplained. V and J calls and clone size are as listed in that table; D and trimming were resolved from the DNA. The data table for this sample lists tens of thousands of clones. Approximately 2.9% of the sample is taken by the ten largest.

The receptor chain draws on TRBV29-1 and TRBJ1-6; 9 middle bases align to TRBD1. The source material was PBMCs. The receptor was isolated from a man aged 35 to 55 in good health and CMV-seronegative. CDR3 protein: CSVEGDRAPPLHF. The DNA sequence is given as TGCAGCGTTGAAGGGGACAGGGCACCACCCCTCCACTTT.